Below, 21 T cell receptor beta chains from the same sample are listed, as sequenced in a study of T cells after yellow fever vaccination. One entry per CDR3 protein, called by TCRdb with MiXCR from the 5' RACE reads. This table has 500,000 to 650,000 distinct CDR3 sequences, roughly an eighth appearing once. Sequenced material: PBMCs, taken on the day of the yellow fever booster vaccination. The receptors were sampled from a man aged 25-40 years who received the YFV17D yellow fever vaccine.

This clonotype was seen a few times. The chain employs TRBV6-1 and TRBJ2-3; 11 positions agree with TRBD2. CDR1 is MNHNS, CDR2 SASEGT, per germline. This CDR3 comprises 17 residues. The J segment lost 2 bases and the V segment lost 6 bases, leaving 10 bases of the junction unmatched. The CDR3 is CASSHPGLADSTDTQYF. CDR3 sequence (DNA): TGTGCCAGCAGCCATCCGGGACTAGCGGATTCCACAGATACGCAGTATTTT.

This clonotype was counted a few times. The chain couples TRBV7-2 to TRBJ2-1; 8 bases map to TRBD2. The CDR3 runs to 13 residues. V gave up 5 bases and J gave up 15 bases; unmatched junction bases: 12. CDR1 and CDR2 from the germline V gene are SGHTA and FQGNSA. The CDR3 DNA follows: TGTGCCAGCAGCCACGGGGGTGGCGGGAGGCTGTTCTTC. Amino acid sequence: CASSHGGGGRLFF.

The CDR3 DNA sequence: TGTGCCACCAACGGAGGGGGCGAATGCGAGCAGTACTTC. Protein: CATNGGGECEQYF. J is TRBJ2-7 and V is TRBV24-1; TRBD1 might be the D (7 bases). CDR1 is KGHDR, CDR2 SFDVKD, per germline. V was clipped by 8 bases and J by 6 bases, with 16 bases between them. CDR3 size: 13 residues.

The gene calls are TRBV20-1 and TRBJ2-5; a possible D gene is TRBD1 (6 bases). This CDR3 contains 13 residues. From germline, CDR1 is DFQATT and CDR2 SNEGSKA (reference sequence). V lost 3 bases, J lost 5 bases, and 13 bases lay in between. The CDR3 spells CSASRTGLETQYF. CDR3 nucleotides: TGCAGTGCTAGTCGAACAGGGTTGGAGACCCAGTACTTC.

V gene TRBV7-2 combines with J gene TRBJ2-2; D is perhaps TRBD2 (5 bases). This CDR3 spans 17 amino acids. V lost 6 bases, J lost 0 bases, and 17 bases lay in between. Germline lookup yields CDR1 SGHTA and CDR2 FQGNSA. CDR3 in DNA: TGTGCCAGCAGGCCATCTTTCGGGGTAACGAACACCGGGGAGCTGTTTTTT. It translates to CASRPSFGVTNTGELFF.

This clonotype was seen a handful of times. The rearrangement joins TRBV12-5 to TRBJ2-7; D possibly corresponds to TRBD1 (7 bases). V was clipped by 2 bases and J by 2 bases, with 25 bases between them. This CDR3 has 19 residues. Germline V CDR1 and CDR2: LGHNT, FRNRAP. The CDR3 protein is CASGLSPKGGQSEPYEQYF. The CDR3 DNA reads as TGTGCTAGTGGTTTGTCACCAAAGGGGGGACAGTCCGAGCCCTACGAGCAGTACTTC.

There are many counts of this clonotype. The rearrangement links TRBV5-4 to TRBJ1-5; D is undetermined. CDR3 length: 13 residues. Trimming pared 0 bases from V and 4 bases from J, leaving 5 bases between. CDR1 SGHNT and CDR2 YYREEE come from the germline V gene (reference sequence). In DNA, the CDR3 is TGTGCCAGCAGCTTGGGTGAGAATCAGCCCCAGCATTTT. Translation: CASSLGENQPQHF.

The chain is built from TRBV30 and TRBJ2-7; TRBD1 agrees at 10 bases. The CDR3 has 14 residues. Per germline, CDR1 GTSNPN and CDR2 SVGIG (reference sequence). The junction had 6 bases not matched to a gene; V was cut back by 1 base and J by 6 bases. The CDR3 DNA reads as TGTGCCTGGAGTGGGGGGACAGGGGTCTCCGAGCAGTACTTC. It translates to CAWSGGTGVSEQYF.

This clonotype has ten or more counts. The gene calls are TRBV6-1 and TRBJ2-5; the D gene could be TRBD1 or TRBD2 (5 bases each). Germline V gene lookup returns CDR1 MNHNS and CDR2 SASEGT. Trimming took 6 bases from V and 2 from J, leaving 16 bases between them. The CDR3 sequence is 15 residues long. The CDR3 here is CASRRSGRLQETQYF. The CDR3 nucleotides are TGTGCCAGCAGACGGTCGGGACGCCTTCAAGAGACCCAGTACTTC.

This CDR3 is CAWGVPGPGNTIYF. The CDR3 bases are TGTGCCTGGGGAGTCCCGGGGCCCGGAAACACCATATATTTT. The gene calls are TRBV30 and TRBJ1-3, with TRBD1 as a possible D gene (5 bases). Germline CDR1 reads GTSNPN; CDR2 reads SVGIG (reference sequence). Trimming took off 5 bases at V and 4 bases at J, with 15 bases between the two ends. The CDR3 has 14 residues. Combining the CDR3 with reference TRBV30 and TRBJ1-3 gives the whole variable domain SQTIHQWPATLVQPVGSPLSLECTVEGTSNPNLYWYRQAAGRGLQLLFYSVGIGQISSEVPQNLSASRPQDRQFILSSKKLLLSDSGFYLCAWGVPGPGNTIYFGEGSWLTVV.

The genes are TRBV29-1 and TRBJ2-7, with D perhaps matching TRBD2 (5 bases). Germline V lookup: CDR1 SQVTM, CDR2 ANQGSEA. The CDR3 contains 12 residues. V gave up 5 bases and J gave up 5 bases, with 13 bases separating them. CDR3 nucleotide sequence: TGCAGCGTTAACGGGTGGACTGACGAGCAGTACTTC. It encodes CSVNGWTDEQYF.

This clonotype was counted at least ten times. V is TRBV7-8 and J is TRBJ2-1, with D perhaps TRBD2 (5 bases). In germline, CDR1 is SGHVS, CDR2 FQNEAQ. The V and J ends lost 0 bases and 0 bases respectively, with 9 bases between them. The CDR3 sequence is 16 residues long. The CDR3 nucleotides are TGTGCCAGCAGCTTAGCGCCCCGGGGCTCCTACAATGAGCAGTTCTTC. It is translated as CASSLAPRGSYNEQFF. The whole variable domain, remainder taken from reference TRBV7-8 and TRBJ2-1, is GAGVSQSPRYKVAKRGQDVALRCDPISGHVSLFWYQQALGQGPEFLTYFQNEAQLDKSGLPSDRFFAERPEGSVSTLKIQRTQQEDSAVYLCASSLAPRGSYNEQFFGPGTRLTVL.

This clonotype came up a few times. The genes are TRBV18 and TRBJ2-7; D is undetermined. The ends were cut back, 1 base at V and 4 bases at J, with 11 bases in the middle. Germline CDR1 is KGHSH and CDR2 is LQKENI. The CDR3 contains 14 residues. CDR3 nucleotide sequence: TGTGCCAGCTCACCACTCGAGCCGGAGTACGAGCAGTACTTC. Translating it yields CASSPLEPEYEQYF.

This clonotype came up a few times. The rearrangement links TRBV7-9 to TRBJ1-5; D remains ambiguous. CDR1 and CDR2 (germline): SEHNR, FQNEAQ (reference sequence). CDR3 length: 13 amino acids. Trimming cost V 5 bases and J 9 bases, with 14 bases left between them. The CDR3 reads CASSLDGGRPQHF. CDR3 coding DNA: TGTGCCAGCAGCCTCGACGGCGGGCGGCCCCAGCATTTT.

This clonotype was counted only a few times. This chain joins TRBV30 and TRBJ2-1; the match to TRBD2 covers 8 bases. Germline V lookup: CDR1 GTSNPN, CDR2 SVGIG (reference sequence). Trimming removed 5 bases from V and 16 bases from J; junction bases left unmatched: 19. The CDR3 loop spans 14 amino acids. CDR3 residues: CAWGGGRRLSRYFF. Written as DNA, the CDR3 is TGTGCCTGGGGCGGGGGGCGCCGACTTAGCAGATATTTCTTC.

This chain uses TRBV7-8 with TRBJ2-3; 9 bases are shared with TRBD2. Germline-derived CDR1 and CDR2 are SGHVS and FQNEAQ. The V gene end was trimmed by 5 bases and the J gene end by 2 bases; junction bases not matched to a gene: 8. CDR3 length: 16 residues. The CDR3 bases are TGTGCCAGCAGCCCCTCCACGGGACTAGCCACAGATACGCAGTATTTT. Its protein is CASSPSTGLATDTQYF. Combining the CDR3 with reference TRBV7-8 and TRBJ2-3 gives the whole variable domain GAGVSQSPRYKVAKRGQDVALRCDPISGHVSLFWYQQALGQGPEFLTYFQNEAQLDKSGLPSDRFFAERPEGSVSTLKIQRTQQEDSAVYLCASSPSTGLATDTQYFGPGTRLTVL.

The table lists this clonotype with a few counts. V and J are TRBV28 and TRBJ2-1; 11 bases line up with TRBD2. Germline-derived CDR1 and CDR2 are MDHEN and SYDVKM. The CDR3 has 15 amino acids. V gave up 7 bases and J gave up 4 bases; unmatched junction bases: 6. The DNA for the CDR3 is TGTGCCAGCATCGCCGGACTAGCGGGTTACAATGAGCAGTTCTTC. It is translated as CASIAGLAGYNEQFF. The variable domain in full, completed from reference TRBV28 and TRBJ2-1, reads DVKVTQSSRYLVKRTGEKVFLECVQDMDHENMFWYRQDPGLGLRLIYFSYDVKMKEKGDIPEGYSVSREKKERFSLILESASTNQTSMYLCASIAGLAGYNEQFFGPGTRLTVL.

This chain uses TRBV20-1 with TRBJ1-5; D gene uncertain. Trimming pared 3 bases from V and 4 bases from J, leaving 16 bases between. The CDR3 is 15 residues long. Germline-derived CDR1 and CDR2 are DFQATT and SNEGSKA (reference sequence). The CDR3 sequence: CSASSLSGLNQPQHF. The CDR3 DNA reads TGCAGTGCTAGCTCCCTTAGCGGCCTGAATCAGCCCCAGCATTTT.

V is TRBV7-9 and J is TRBJ2-7, with D perhaps TRBD2 (6 bases). Between the trimmed V and J ends, which lost 5 bases and 5 bases, there was a span of 19 bases. CDR3 length: 15 amino acids. From germline, CDR1 is SEHNR and CDR2 FQNEAQ (reference sequence). CDR3 in DNA: TGTGCCAGCAGCCTCTTACGTGGGGGGATGGACGAGCAGTACTTC. Translated: CASSLLRGGMDEQYF.

This clonotype has only a few counts. This chain uses TRBV6-2 or TRBV6-3 with TRBJ2-1; the D gene is possibly TRBD1 (6 bases). CDR3 size: 16 residues. Looked up from germline, CDR1 is MNHEY and CDR2 is SVGEGT. The V end was cut by 2 bases, the J end by 4 bases, with 15 bases between. In DNA form, the CDR3 reads TGTGCCAGCAGTTACCATACAGGGATCGAGTACAATGAGCAGTTCTTC. Translation: CASSYHTGIEYNEQFF.

This clonotype was counted between two and nine times. The gene calls are TRBV7-9 and TRBJ2-5, with TRBD1 as a possible D gene (5 bases). V shed 5 bases and J shed 4 bases, with 23 bases lying between them. In germline, CDR1 is SEHNR, CDR2 FQNEAQ (reference sequence). The length of the CDR3 is 17 residues. In DNA form, the CDR3 reads TGTGCCAGCAGCCTCAACTCCGGGCAGGGTTTTGGAGAGACCCAGTACTTC. Translating gives CASSLNSGQGFGETQYF.